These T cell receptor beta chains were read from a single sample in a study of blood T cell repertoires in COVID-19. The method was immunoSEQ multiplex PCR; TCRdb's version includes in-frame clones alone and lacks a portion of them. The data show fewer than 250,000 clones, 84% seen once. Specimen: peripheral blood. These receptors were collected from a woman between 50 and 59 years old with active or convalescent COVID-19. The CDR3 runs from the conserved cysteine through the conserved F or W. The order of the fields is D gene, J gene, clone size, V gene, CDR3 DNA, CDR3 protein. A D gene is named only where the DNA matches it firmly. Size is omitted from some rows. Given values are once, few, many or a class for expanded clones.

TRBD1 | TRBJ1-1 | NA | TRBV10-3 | TGTGCCACCGGGGACAGGGAAGAAGCTTTCTTT | CATGDREEAFF
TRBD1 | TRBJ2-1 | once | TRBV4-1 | TGCGCCAGCAGCCCAGACGGGACAGGGGGCAATGAGCAGTTCTTC | CASSPDGTGGNEQFF
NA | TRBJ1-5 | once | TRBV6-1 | TGTGCCAGCAGTGAGAGGGGGGGATCATACCCCCAGCATTTT | CASSERGGSYPQHF
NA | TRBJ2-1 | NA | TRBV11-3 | TGTGCCAGCAGCTTACGGGATAAAGACAATGAGCAGTTCTTC | CASSLRDKDNEQFF
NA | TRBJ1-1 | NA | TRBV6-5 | TGTGCCAGCATCAGGGGAGGGGGGAACACTGAAGCTTTCTTT | CASIRGGGNTEAFF
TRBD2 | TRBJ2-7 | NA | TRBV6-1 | TGTGCCAGCAGTGAGGGGCTAGCGGGAACCTACGAGCAGTACTTC | CASSEGLAGTYEQYF
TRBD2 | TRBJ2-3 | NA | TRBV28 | TGTGCCAGCAGTTTATTTTGGCTAGCGGGGGGGAATACGCAGTATTTT | CASSLFWLAGGNTQYF
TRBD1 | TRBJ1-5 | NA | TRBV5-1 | TGCGCCAGCAGCCCAGGCGTGACAGGGCACAATCAGCCCCAGCATTTT | CASSPGVTGHNQPQHF
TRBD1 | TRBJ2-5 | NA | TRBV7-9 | TGTGCCAGCAGCTACACTCAAGGGACAGGGCAGGAGACCCAGTACTTC | CASSYTQGTGQETQYF
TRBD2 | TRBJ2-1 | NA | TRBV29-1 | TGCAGCGTTGAAGTTGTACCCGGACTAGCGGGCTCCTACAATGAGCAGTTCTTC | CSVEVVPGLAGSYNEQFF
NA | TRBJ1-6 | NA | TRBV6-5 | TGTGCCAGCAGTTACTCGGAACGAGGTCTCGGTTCACCCCTCCACTTT | CASSYSERGLGSPLHF
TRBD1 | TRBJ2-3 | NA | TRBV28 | TGTGCCAGCAGTCCCAGACAGGGGATTATGACAGATACGCAGTATTTT | CASSPRQGIMTDTQYF
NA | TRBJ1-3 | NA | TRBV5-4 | TGTGCCAGCAGCCCTAGACAGGGAAACACCATATATTTT | CASSPRQGNTIYF
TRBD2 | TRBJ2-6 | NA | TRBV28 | TGTGCCAGCAGTCCCCAGACTAGCGGGAGCCTCTCTGGGGCCAACGTCCTGACTTTC | CASSPQTSGSLSGANVLTF
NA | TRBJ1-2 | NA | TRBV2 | TGTGCCAGCAGGAAGGGAGCTAACTATGGCTACACCTTC | CASRKGANYGYTF
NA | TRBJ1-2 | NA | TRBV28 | TGTGCCAGCAGCCTCCAGGGTAACTATGGCTACACCTTC | CASSLQGNYGYTF
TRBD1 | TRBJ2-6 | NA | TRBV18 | TGTGCCAGCTCAGTTCGTGGGACAGGGGGCTCTGGGGCCAACGTCCTGACTTTC | CASSVRGTGGSGANVLTF